The subject of this entry is one T cell receptor (beta chain). Its antigen is unidentified. The V segment lost 2 bases and the J segment 6 bases; nucleotides outside the gene matches: 7. This CDR3 contains 16 residues. The V gene's germline CDR1 is SEHNR and CDR2 FQNEAQ (reference sequence). These data belong to a study of shared clonotypes between healthy human individuals. Study summary: Donors were a couple of women and a few men aged 18 to 49. For every donor, three CD4 naive, three CD4 memory, two CD8 naive and one CD8 memory plates were used. The study, taken as a whole, reports: The represented genetic and exposure-history diversity was limited by the small number of donors.

The naive CD8 fraction comprised CD45RO-negative cells positively selected for CCR7 and excluded terminally differentiated effector memory CD45RA+ cells. Deep was the level used in running the assay. The repertoire was sequenced with immunoSEQ multiplex PCR; TCRdb's copy has only in-frame clones and lacks some. The sample contains under 600,000 clones, 95% to 98% of which appear only once. The V gene is TRBV7-9, the J gene TRBJ2-2, with 9 bases that match TRBD1. The source of this sequence is a man aged 25 to 45 in good health. The sample taken for sequencing was naive CD8+ T cells sorted from blood. The CDR3 nucleotides are TGTGCCAGCAGCTTATCTTTGGGACAGGGTCCCGGGGAGCTGTTTTTT. Protein product: CASSLSLGQGPGELFF.